This TCR beta chain was retrieved from a study of shared clonotypes between healthy human individuals. Study background: Donors were a couple of women and a few men aged 18 to 49.

Clones were sequenced by immunoSEQ multiplex PCR, and TCRdb holds only the in-frame ones, with some missing. In the table there are roughly 2 million clones, approximately 94% of which are singletons. Trimming took off 4 bases at V and 8 bases at J, with 14 bases between the two ends. The germline V gene has CDR1 SQVTM and CDR2 ANQGSEA. This CDR3 has 12 amino acids. Sequencing input: naive CD4+ T cells sorted from blood. Subset indicated: CD45RA+ positively selected. The TCR comes from a man between 18 and 29 years old in good health. The chain has TRBV29-1 and TRBJ1-1; D might be TRBD1 (6 bases). The CDR3 nucleotides read TGCAGCGTTGCAGGGGCTCTGGTAGAAGCTTTCTTT. It encodes CSVAGALVEAFF.